This passage covers 32 T cell receptor beta chains from one sample sequenced in a study of PD-L1 blockade in urothelial cancer. Produced via immunoSEQ multiplex PCR; TCRdb's table is partial and in-frame only. This sample yields 100,000 to 150,000 clones, of which about 82% are seen a single time; 2.4% belongs to the top ten. Time point specified: peripheral blood 6 weeks after treatment start. Material: PBMCs, obtained around atezolizumab (anti-PD-L1) treatment. The receptors were gathered from a man in his forties or fifties with urothelial cancer.

This clone was seen just once. The chain recombines TRBV2 with TRBJ2-5; D is possibly TRBD2 (5 bases). Germline CDR1 reads SNHLY; CDR2 reads FYNNEI. This CDR3 comprises 17 residues. V was trimmed by 4 bases and J by 0 bases, leaving 18 bases between them. CDR3 protein: CASSGAITGTNQETQYF. The CDR3 DNA reads TGTGCCAGCAGTGGGGCCATAACGGGAACAAACCAAGAGACCCAGTACTTC.

The chain joins TRBV28 to TRBJ1-2; 7 bases map to TRBD1. In germline, CDR1 is MDHEN, CDR2 SYDVKM. Germline trimming cut 3 bases from V and 0 bases from J; bases unmatched to any gene: 1. The CDR3 length is 14 residues. CDR3 region: CASSFGTANYGYTF. The DNA for the CDR3 is TGTGCCAGCAGTTTTGGGACAGCTAACTATGGCTACACCTTC.

The genes are TRBV7-9 and TRBJ2-7, with D possibly TRBD2 on 6 matching bases. This CDR3 is 15 amino acids long. The germline V and J ends were trimmed by 3 bases and 4 bases, with 16 bases remaining between them. Germline CDR1 is SEHNR and CDR2 is FQNEAQ (reference sequence). The CDR3, as DNA: TGTGCCAGCAGCTTTCGGCAGCGGGCGGTTTACGAGCAGTACTTC. Amino acids: CASSFRQRAVYEQYF. Complete variable domain (other parts from reference TRBV7-9 and TRBJ2-7): DTGVSQNPRHKITKRGQNVTFRCDPISEHNRLYWYRQTLGQGPEFLTYFQNEAQLEKSRLLSDRFSAERPKGSFSTLEIQRTEQGDSAMYLCASSFRQRAVYEQYFGPGTRLTVT.

The table lists this clone with a count of one. This sequence joins TRBV5-1 and TRBJ2-1; a possible D gene is TRBD2 (5 bases). Between the trimmed V and J ends, which lost 2 bases and 5 bases, there was a span of 14 bases. This CDR3 contains 15 residues. Germline CDR1 reads SGHRS; CDR2 reads YFSETQ. CDR3 coding DNA: TGCGCCAGCAGCTTCTTGTTGGGAGCTGACAATGAGCAGTTCTTC. Its translation: CASSFLLGADNEQFF.

Only a few counts were recorded for this clone. The chain uses TRBV13 and TRBJ1-1, with 8 bases aligning to TRBD1. The V and J ends lost 5 bases and 4 bases, in that order; junction bases with no gene match: 3. The CDR3 runs 13 residues. Germline CDR1 and CDR2: PRHDT and FYEKMQ (reference sequence). In nucleotides, the CDR3 is TGTGCCAGCAGCAGCGGGACAGGCACTGAAGCTTTCTTT. Amino acid sequence: CASSSGTGTEAFF. Based on the CDR3 plus reference TRBV13 and TRBJ1-1, the full variable domain is AAGVIQSPRHLIKEKRETATLKCYPIPRHDTVYWYQQGPGQDPQFLISFYEKMQSDKGSIPDRFSAQQFSDYHSELNMSSLELGDSALYFCASSSGTGTEAFFGQGTRLTVV.

The chain couples TRBV7-9 to TRBJ2-1; a possible D gene is TRBD1 (6 bases). With 11 bases removed from V and 8 bases from J, the gap between germline ends came to 19 bases. The germline gives CDR1 SEHNR, CDR2 FQNEAQ (reference sequence). The CDR3 covers 13 residues. CDR3 loop: CADRPGEVDEQFF. As DNA, the CDR3 is TGTGCCGACCGGCCAGGGGAAGTTGATGAGCAGTTCTTC.

J is TRBJ2-5 and V is TRBV10-3; maybe TRBD2 (6 bases). This CDR3 is 15 amino acids long. The germline V and J ends were trimmed by 6 bases and 2 bases, with 16 bases remaining between them. Per the germline V gene, CDR1 is ENHRY and CDR2 is SYGVKD. The CDR3 bases are TGTGCCATCAGAGACGGGACTGGGGTTCAAGAGACCCAGTACTTC. Translated, it gives CAIRDGTGVQETQYF.

The V gene is TRBV19, the J gene TRBJ1-3; no clear D gene. From germline, CDR1 is LNHDA and CDR2 SQIVND (reference sequence). The CDR3 extends over 15 amino acids. Trimming shortened V by 2 bases and J by 0 bases, and 8 bases separated the two germline ends. The CDR3 DNA reads as TGTGCCAGTAGTATATCCAGGTCCTCTGGAAACACCATATATTTT. Protein sequence: CASSISRSSGNTIYF. The complete variable domain, with remaining parts taken from reference TRBV19 and TRBJ1-3, reads DGGITQSPKYLFRKEGQNVTLSCEQNLNHDAMYWYRQDPGQGLRLIYYSQIVNDFQKGDIAEGYSVSREKKESFPLTVTSAQKNPTAFYLCASSISRSSGNTIYFGEGSWLTVV.

The genes are TRBV5-1 and TRBJ2-3; D perhaps matches TRBD2 (5 bases). Deletions cut 0 bases from V and 5 bases from J, with 13 bases between. CDR3 length equals 15 residues. The germline V gene encodes CDR1 SGHRS and CDR2 YFSETQ. CDR3 residues: CASSLGALAGDTQYF. In nucleotides, the CDR3 is TGCGCCAGCAGCTTGGGGGCCCTCGCGGGAGATACGCAGTATTTT.

This sequence joins TRBV6-1 and TRBJ2-1; 10 positions agree with TRBD2. Losses at the gene ends were 3 bases for V and 7 bases for J; bases not matched to a gene: 9. The CDR3 spans 16 residues. Germline V gene sequence: CDR1 MNHNS, CDR2 SASEGT. CDR3 bases: TGTGCCAGCAGTGATACCGGGACTAGCGTTGTAAATGAGCAGTTCTTC. It translates to CASSDTGTSVVNEQFF.

V is TRBV20-1 and J is TRBJ1-2; D not resolved. V lost 3 bases, J lost 8 bases, and 10 bases lay in between. Germline-derived CDR1 and CDR2 are DFQATT and SNEGSKA (reference sequence). CDR3 length: 11 amino acids. The chain's CDR3 is CSARGLRGYTF. The CDR3 DNA is TGCAGTGCTAGGGGCCTCCGCGGCTACACCTTC.

The gene calls are TRBV5-8 and TRBJ2-6, with D maybe TRBD2 (5 bases). CDR3 length: 17 amino acids. Germline CDR1 reads SGHTS; CDR2 reads YDEGEE. V was cut by 1 base and J by 0 bases, with 11 bases left in between. The CDR3 nucleotides read TGTGCCAGCAGCTTGATGGAGGCCTTCTCTGGGGCCAACGTCCTGACTTTC. Encoded protein: CASSLMEAFSGANVLTF.

This rearrangement joins TRBV6-5 to TRBJ2-3, with D perhaps TRBD2 (5 bases). There are 14 residues in the CDR3. Trimming cost V 2 bases and J 0 bases, with 6 bases left between them. Germline loops: CDR1 MNHEY, CDR2 SVGAGI. Written as DNA, the CDR3 is TGTGCCAGCAGTTACGAGCGGAGCACAGATACGCAGTATTTT. Translating gives CASSYERSTDTQYF.

The genes are TRBV28 and TRBJ2-7; possible D gene TRBD2, 6 bases. The length of the CDR3 is 15 residues. Germline CDR1 reads MDHEN; CDR2 reads SYDVKM. V was pared by 7 bases and J by 2 bases, with 18 bases between. CDR3 loop: CASKGTGESTYEQYF. The CDR3 nucleotides are TGTGCCAGCAAGGGTACGGGGGAAAGTACCTACGAGCAGTACTTC.

The chain recombines TRBV7-9 with TRBJ2-7; 9 bases line up with TRBD2. The CDR3 contains 15 residues. With 5 bases clipped from V and 6 bases from J, the junction kept 11 bases outside the gene matches. The germline V gene encodes CDR1 SEHNR and CDR2 FQNEAQ (reference sequence). The CDR3 spells CASSRQAGGGSEQYF. DNA for the CDR3: TGTGCCAGCAGCCGACAAGCGGGGGGCGGGAGCGAGCAGTACTTC.

The rearrangement uses TRBV15 and TRBJ1-3; TRBD1 matches at 7 bases. This CDR3 contains 15 residues. CDR1 and CDR2 from the germline V gene are LNHNV and YYDKDF (reference sequence). V was clipped by 3 bases and J by 1 base; unmatched bases: 3. CDR3 loop: CATSRNRGSGNTIYF. The CDR3 coding sequence is TGTGCCACCAGCAGGAACAGGGGATCTGGAAACACCATATATTTT.

The V gene is TRBV19, the J gene TRBJ2-5; D remains ambiguous. The CDR3 has 13 amino acids. Germline V gene data show CDR1 as LNHDA and CDR2 as SQIVND (reference sequence). V lost 2 bases and J 0 bases, leaving 4 bases between the germline ends. This CDR3 reads CASSITDQETQYF. CDR3 DNA: TGTGCCAGTAGTATAACGGACCAAGAGACCCAGTACTTC.

As DNA, the CDR3 is TGTGCCAGCAGCGTATTTGGGGCTGGGAACACCGGGGAGCTGTTTTTT. It translates to CASSVFGAGNTGELFF. The chain links TRBV9 to TRBJ2-2, with D possibly being TRBD1 (5 bases). The CDR3 length is 16 residues. V lost 1 base, J lost 1 base, and 11 bases lay in between. Germline V CDR1 and CDR2: SGDLS, YYNGEE.

The chain joins TRBV7-2 to TRBJ1-1, with a tentative D call TRBD1 (5 bases). Germline V gene lookup returns CDR1 SGHTA and CDR2 FQGNSA. With 10 bases removed from V and 0 bases from J, the gap between germline ends came to 15 bases. The CDR3 is 14 amino acids. The CDR3 region has the DNA TGTGCCACCGCCTGGGGGGGGATGAACACTGAAGCTTTCTTT. This encodes CATAWGGMNTEAFF.

In this sample, this clone turned up many times. The rearrangement uses TRBV30 and TRBJ2-5; 10 bases map to TRBD2. Per the germline V gene, CDR1 is GTSNPN and CDR2 is SVGIG (reference sequence). This CDR3 is built from 15 residues. The trim removed 0 bases at V and 5 bases at J, leaving 6 bases unmatched. The CDR3 sequence is CAWSVGAGGYETQYF. Written as DNA, the CDR3 is TGTGCCTGGAGTGTGGGAGCGGGAGGGTACGAGACCCAGTACTTC.

The gene calls are TRBV10-1 and TRBJ2-7; 8 nucleotides line up with TRBD2. V lost 3 bases to trimming and J lost 6 bases; unmatched junction nucleotides: 10. The length of the CDR3 is 15 residues. Germline-derived CDR1 and CDR2 are WNHNN and SYGVQD (reference sequence). The CDR3 loop is CASSEGGGAGVEQYF. The DNA of the CDR3 is TGCGCCAGCAGTGAAGGTGGCGGAGCGGGAGTCGAGCAGTACTTC.

The chain uses TRBV27 and TRBJ2-7; D unclear. Germline V gene data show CDR1 as MNHEY and CDR2 as SMNVEV (reference sequence). There are 14 residues in the CDR3. Trimming pared 5 bases from V and 3 bases from J, leaving 14 bases between. Here the CDR3 DNA reads TGTGCCAGCAGTGATACACTAACCGTCTACGAGCAGTACTTC. Protein product: CASSDTLTVYEQYF.

V and J are TRBV7-2 and TRBJ2-6; TRBD2 matches at 8 bases. In germline, CDR1 is SGHTA, CDR2 FQGNSA. V dropped 3 bases and J dropped 2; count of bases not matched to a gene: 3. The CDR3 spans 16 residues. For the CDR3, the DNA is TGTGCCAGCAGCTTTCGCGGGGGGCCTGGGGCCAACGTCCTGACTTTC. Translation: CASSFRGGPGANVLTF.

The chain links TRBV28 to TRBJ1-5; D is uncertain. The germline V and J ends were trimmed by 6 bases and 2 bases, with 8 bases remaining between them. This CDR3 has 13 residues. Germline values: CDR1 MDHEN, CDR2 SYDVKM. The CDR3 is CASSSGGNQPQHF. Written as DNA, the CDR3 is TGTGCCAGCAGCTCCGGAGGCAATCAGCCCCAGCATTTT.

Details on this clone: This CDR3 is also generated by other DNA sequences in the sample. This chain's CDR3 is CASRSGTNYGYTF. The DNA for the CDR3 is TGTGCCAGCAGATCGGGGACTAACTATGGCTACACCTTC. The V gene is TRBV28, the J gene TRBJ1-2; no clear D. Germline CDR1 is MDHEN and CDR2 is SYDVKM. Trimming took off 6 bases at V and 0 bases at J, with 8 bases between the two ends. This CDR3 region has 13 residues.

The sample holds a few counts of this clone. The genes are TRBV18 and TRBJ1-2; no firm D call. CDR3 length: 13 residues. V was cut by 0 bases and J by 4 bases, with 6 bases left in between. Germline-derived CDR1 and CDR2 are KGHSH and LQKENI. As DNA, the CDR3 is TGTGCCAGCTCACCACCCCAAGCCTATGGCTACACCTTC. Encoded protein: CASSPPQAYGYTF.

This clone was seen a single time. The chain recombines TRBV2 with TRBJ2-5; D gene unclear. V lost 3 bases and J 3 bases, leaving 14 bases between the germline ends. The V gene's germline CDR1 is SNHLY and CDR2 FYNNEI. The CDR3 has 15 residues. The CDR3 DNA follows: TGTGCCAGCAGTGAGGTCAGAATACCGAAAGAGACCCAGTACTTC. It yields the protein CASSEVRIPKETQYF.

The chain joins TRBV6-5 to TRBJ1-1; TRBD1 aligns across 7 bases. V gave up 5 bases and J gave up 2 bases; unmatched junction bases: 5. The CDR3 contains 14 residues. The V gene's germline CDR1 is MNHEY and CDR2 SVGAGI. CDR3 nucleotide sequence: TGTGCCAGCAGTCCAGGGGGGAGTAACACTGAAGCTTTCTTT. The encoded protein is CASSPGGSNTEAFF.

Comments on this clone: This same CDR3 is encoded by further DNA sequences in the sample. The chain combines TRBV10-3 with TRBJ2-7; TRBD1 might be the D (6 bases). Trimming removed 4 bases at V and 0 bases at J, with 7 bases between. The CDR3 length is 13 residues. CDR1 ENHRY and CDR2 SYGVKD come from the germline V gene. CDR3 DNA: TGTGCCATCAGTGGACAGGACTCCTACGAGCAGTACTTC. Protein product: CAISGQDSYEQYF.

The rearrangement links TRBV28 to TRBJ2-7; D ambiguous. The V end was cut by 2 bases, the J end by 0 bases, with 20 bases between. The CDR3 loop spans 18 amino acids. Germline V gene data show CDR1 as MDHEN and CDR2 as SYDVKM. CDR3 residues: CASSLVLGDGADSYEQYF. CDR3 sequence (DNA): TGTGCCAGCAGTTTAGTCCTTGGCGATGGAGCCGACTCCTACGAGCAGTACTTC. Full variable domain (remainder filled in from reference TRBV28 and TRBJ2-7): DVKVTQSSRYLVKRTGEKVFLECVQDMDHENMFWYRQDPGLGLRLIYFSYDVKMKEKGDIPEGYSVSREKKERFSLILESASTNQTSMYLCASSLVLGDGADSYEQYFGPGTRLTVT.

This clone has just a few counts. The chain joins TRBV9 to TRBJ2-3, with TRBD1 identical over 7 bases. V dropped 4 bases and J dropped 5; count of bases not matched to a gene: 10. Per germline, CDR1 SGDLS and CDR2 YYNGEE. This CDR3 spans 15 amino acids. CDR3 bases: TGTGCCAGCAGCTTCTCCGGGACAGATATAGATACGCAGTATTTT. It translates to CASSFSGTDIDTQYF.

The chain combines TRBV18 with TRBJ2-7; 7 nucleotides line up with TRBD2. Trimming removed 0 bases from V and 2 bases from J; junction bases left unmatched: 1. From germline, CDR1 is KGHSH and CDR2 LQKENI. The CDR3 runs to 14 residues. This chain's CDR3 is CASSPPAGAYEQYF. CDR3 DNA: TGTGCCAGCTCACCACCGGCGGGGGCCTACGAGCAGTACTTC.